A selection of T cell receptor beta chains follows, all from one sample in a study of neurological immune-mediated disorders. MiXCR was run by TCRdb on the 5' RACE reads, yielding one entry per CDR3 protein. The sample lists 50,000 to 65,000 distinct CDR3 sequences; approximately 4.6% were seen once. Material for sequencing was PBMCs. The receptors originated from a woman between 45 and 65 years old with multiple sclerosis. Both conserved end residues are part of each CDR3. A D gene is named only where the DNA matches it firmly. The size of a clone is reported for some rows only, either as once, few or many, or as a class for expanded clones.

clone size: -; CDR3 length: 15; V gene: TRBV6-2/TRBV6-3; D gene: TRBD1; J gene: TRBJ1-4; CDR3 protein: CASSYYDRASEKLFF; CDR3 DNA: TGTGCCAGCAGTTACTATGACAGGGCCTCTGAAAAACTGTTTTTT
clone size: many; CDR3 length: 15; V gene: TRBV5-1; D gene: -; J gene: TRBJ2-1; CDR3 protein: CASSLYAGTRNEQFF; CDR3 DNA: TGCGCCAGCAGCTTGTATGCAGGAACAAGGAATGAGCAGTTCTTC
clone size: many; CDR3 length: 15; V gene: TRBV5-1; D gene: -; J gene: TRBJ1-3; CDR3 protein: CASSFPTDSGNTIYF; CDR3 DNA: TGCGCCAGCAGCTTCCCGACGGACTCTGGAAACACCATATATTTT
clone size: many; CDR3 length: 13; V gene: TRBV14; D gene: -; J gene: TRBJ2-1; CDR3 protein: CASSQDKFNEQFF; CDR3 DNA: TGTGCCAGCAGCCAAGACAAGTTCAATGAGCAGTTCTTC
clone size: many; CDR3 length: 12; V gene: TRBV20-1; D gene: -; J gene: TRBJ2-1; CDR3 protein: CSAGTPVDEQFF; CDR3 DNA: TGCAGTGCAGGGACACCCGTCGATGAGCAGTTCTTC
clone size: many; CDR3 length: 17; V gene: TRBV12-3/TRBV12-4; D gene: -; J gene: TRBJ2-1; CDR3 protein: CASSSSGGPFSYNEQFF; CDR3 DNA: TGTGCCAGCAGTTCGTCCGGGGGCCCTTTTTCCTACAATGAGCAGTTCTTC
clone size: many; CDR3 length: 15; V gene: TRBV5-4; D gene: -; J gene: TRBJ2-1; CDR3 protein: CASSLPGVSYNEQFF; CDR3 DNA: TGTGCCAGCAGCTTGCCGGGGGTTTCCTACAATGAGCAGTTCTTC
clone size: -; CDR3 length: 13; V gene: TRBV27; D gene: -; J gene: TRBJ1-2; CDR3 protein: CASSDRANYGYTF; CDR3 DNA: TGTGCCAGCAGTGACAGAGCTAACTATGGCTACACCTTC
clone size: few; CDR3 length: 15; V gene: TRBV20-1; D gene: -; J gene: TRBJ1-5; CDR3 protein: CSARDPRGDNQSQHF; CDR3 DNA: TGCAGTGCTAGAGACCCCAGGGGAGACAATCAGTCCCAGCATTTT
clone size: many; CDR3 length: 14; V gene: TRBV7-8; D gene: TRBD1; J gene: TRBJ2-1; CDR3 protein: CASSATGTANEQFF; CDR3 DNA: TGTGCCAGCAGCGCAACCGGGACAGCTAATGAGCAGTTCTTC
clone size: many; CDR3 length: 16; V gene: TRBV20-1; D gene: -; J gene: TRBJ2-3; CDR3 protein: CSARKGYGYSTDTQYF; CDR3 DNA: TGCAGTGCTAGGAAAGGCTACGGGTATAGCACAGATACGCAGTATTTT
clone size: few; CDR3 length: 9; V gene: TRBV20-1; D gene: -; J gene: TRBJ1-2; CDR3 protein: CSGGYGYTF; CDR3 DNA: TGTAGTGGGGGGTATGGCTACACCTTC
clone size: many; CDR3 length: 16; V gene: TRBV5-1; D gene: TRBD1; J gene: TRBJ2-7; CDR3 protein: CASRTGTGDPIYEQYF; CDR3 DNA: TGCGCCAGCAGGACAGGGACAGGGGACCCTATCTACGAGCAGTACTTC
clone size: -; CDR3 length: 15; V gene: TRBV5-6; D gene: -; J gene: TRBJ2-5; CDR3 protein: CASSLVGSPQETQYF; CDR3 DNA: TGTGCCAGCAGCTTGGTGGGTAGCCCGCAAGAGACCCAGTACTTC
clone size: many; CDR3 length: 15; V gene: TRBV7-3; D gene: -; J gene: TRBJ2-3; CDR3 protein: CASSLISGGTDTQYF; CDR3 DNA: TGTGCCAGCAGCTTGATCTCGGGTGGAACAGATACGCAGTATTTT
clone size: many; CDR3 length: 15; V gene: TRBV6-1; D gene: TRBD1; J gene: TRBJ2-4; CDR3 protein: CASSESGTGKDIQYF; CDR3 DNA: TGTGCCAGCAGTGAATCCGGGACAGGGAAGGACATTCAGTACTTC
clone size: many; CDR3 length: 13; V gene: TRBV7-2; D gene: -; J gene: TRBJ1-2; CDR3 protein: CASSDGGSYGYTF; CDR3 DNA: TGTGCCAGCAGTGACGGGGGAAGCTATGGCTACACCTTC
clone size: many; CDR3 length: 15; V gene: TRBV7-8; D gene: -; J gene: TRBJ1-6; CDR3 protein: CASSLGRASNSPLHF; CDR3 DNA: TGTGCCAGCAGCTTAGGCAGGGCCTCTAATTCACCCCTCCACTTT
clone size: many; CDR3 length: 16; V gene: TRBV5-1; D gene: -; J gene: TRBJ2-5; CDR3 protein: CASSLGAVQGGETQYF; CDR3 DNA: TGCGCCAGCAGCTTGGGGGCCGTGCAGGGAGGAGAGACCCAGTACTTC
clone size: many; CDR3 length: 14; V gene: TRBV9; D gene: -; J gene: TRBJ1-2; CDR3 protein: CASSPNPGNYGYTF; CDR3 DNA: TGTGCCAGCAGCCCCAACCCCGGAAACTATGGCTACACCTTC
clone size: many; CDR3 length: 12; V gene: TRBV20-1; D gene: -; J gene: TRBJ2-5; CDR3 protein: CSASRSIETQYF; CDR3 DNA: TGCAGTGCTAGCCGTTCAATCGAGACCCAGTACTTC
clone size: many; CDR3 length: 12; V gene: TRBV7-2; D gene: -; J gene: TRBJ1-6; CDR3 protein: CASSSQGTPLHF; CDR3 DNA: TGTGCCAGCAGCTCCCAGGGGACGCCCCTCCACTTT
clone size: many; CDR3 length: 14; V gene: TRBV18; D gene: TRBD1; J gene: TRBJ1-1; CDR3 protein: CASSPTGGNTEAFF; CDR3 DNA: TGTGCCAGCTCTCCTACAGGGGGGAACACTGAAGCTTTCTTT
clone size: many; CDR3 length: 14; V gene: TRBV12-3/TRBV12-4; D gene: -; J gene: TRBJ1-2; CDR3 protein: CASSMGEGWGGYTF; CDR3 DNA: TGTGCCAGCAGTATGGGAGAGGGGTGGGGTGGCTACACCTTC
clone size: many; CDR3 length: 16; V gene: TRBV10-3; D gene: -; J gene: TRBJ2-2; CDR3 protein: CAISESLGGNTGELFF; CDR3 DNA: TGTGCCATCAGTGAGTCGTTGGGGGGAAACACCGGGGAGCTGTTTTTT
clone size: many; CDR3 length: 15; V gene: TRBV14; D gene: TRBD1; J gene: TRBJ2-3; CDR3 protein: CASSPRTGPTDTQYF; CDR3 DNA: TGTGCCAGCAGCCCACGGACAGGGCCGACAGATACGCAGTATTTT
clone size: many; CDR3 length: 11; V gene: TRBV25-1; D gene: -; J gene: TRBJ1-1; CDR3 protein: CASRTVTEAFF; CDR3 DNA: TGTGCCAGCAGAACTGTCACTGAAGCTTTCTTT
clone size: many; CDR3 length: 15; V gene: TRBV12-3/TRBV12-4; D gene: -; J gene: TRBJ2-4; CDR3 protein: CASSPNTGAGNIQYF; CDR3 DNA: TGTGCCAGCAGTCCTAACACGGGCGCGGGAAACATTCAGTACTTC
clone size: -; CDR3 length: 15; V gene: TRBV5-8; D gene: -; J gene: TRBJ1-3; CDR3 protein: CASSFQGSPGNTIYF; CDR3 DNA: TGTGCCAGCAGCTTTCAGGGATCGCCTGGAAACACCATATATTTT
clone size: many; CDR3 length: 12; V gene: TRBV27; D gene: -; J gene: TRBJ1-2; CDR3 protein: CASSQRFGGYTF; CDR3 DNA: TGTGCCAGCAGTCAGAGATTCGGTGGCTACACCTTC
clone size: many; CDR3 length: 16; V gene: TRBV6-5; D gene: TRBD2; J gene: TRBJ2-3; CDR3 protein: CASSYSASGVADTQYF; CDR3 DNA: TGTGCCAGCAGTTACTCGGCTAGCGGGGTTGCAGATACGCAGTATTTT
clone size: many; CDR3 length: 14; V gene: TRBV4-3; D gene: -; J gene: TRBJ1-2; CDR3 protein: CASSQDTANYGYTF; CDR3 DNA: TGCGCCAGCAGCCAAGACACAGCTAACTATGGCTACACCTTC
clone size: many; CDR3 length: 14; V gene: TRBV27; D gene: -; J gene: TRBJ2-3; CDR3 protein: CASSLSLATDTQYF; CDR3 DNA: TGTGCCAGCAGTTTATCGCTAGCGACAGATACGCAGTATTTT
clone size: many; CDR3 length: 18; V gene: TRBV7-2; D gene: TRBD2; J gene: TRBJ2-3; CDR3 protein: CASSLRASGGTSTDTQYF; CDR3 DNA: TGTGCCAGCAGCTTACGGGCTAGCGGGGGGACTAGCACAGATACGCAGTATTTT
clone size: many; CDR3 length: 11; V gene: TRBV29-1; D gene: -; J gene: TRBJ2-5; CDR3 protein: CSVALGETQYF; CDR3 DNA: TGCAGCGTTGCTCTCGGGGAGACCCAGTACTTC
clone size: many; CDR3 length: 16; V gene: TRBV27; D gene: TRBD1; J gene: TRBJ1-5; CDR3 protein: CASSFGQGKGNQPQHF; CDR3 DNA: TGTGCCAGCAGTTTCGGACAGGGGAAGGGCAATCAGCCCCAGCATTTT
clone size: many; CDR3 length: 14; V gene: TRBV20-1; D gene: -; J gene: TRBJ1-5; CDR3 protein: CSARGALRSQPQNF; CDR3 DNA: TGCAGTGCTAGAGGGGCGTTAAGGAGTCAGCCCCAGAATTTT
clone size: many; CDR3 length: 13; V gene: TRBV29-1; D gene: -; J gene: TRBJ1-4; CDR3 protein: CSVEDRFNEKLFF; CDR3 DNA: TGCAGCGTTGAGGACAGATTTAATGAAAAACTGTTTTTT
clone size: many; CDR3 length: 13; V gene: TRBV18; D gene: -; J gene: TRBJ1-1; CDR3 protein: CASSRGGNTEAFF; CDR3 DNA: TGTGCCAGCTCACGTGGGGGGAACACTGAAGCTTTCTTT